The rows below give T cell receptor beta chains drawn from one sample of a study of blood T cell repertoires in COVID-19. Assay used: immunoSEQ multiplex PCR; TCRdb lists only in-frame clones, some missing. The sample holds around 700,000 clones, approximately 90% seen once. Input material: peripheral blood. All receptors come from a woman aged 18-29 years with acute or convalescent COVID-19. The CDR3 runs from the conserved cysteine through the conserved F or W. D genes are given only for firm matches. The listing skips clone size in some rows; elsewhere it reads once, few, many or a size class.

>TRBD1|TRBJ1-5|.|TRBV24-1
CATSDSDRGSGNQPQHF
TGTGCCACCAGTGATTCTGACAGGGGGTCGGGCAATCAGCCCCAGCATTTT
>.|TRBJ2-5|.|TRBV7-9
CASSSRTATETQYF
TGTGCCAGCAGCTCGAGGACAGCCACGGAGACCCAGTACTTC
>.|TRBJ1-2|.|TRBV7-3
CASGMDSYGYTF
TGTGCCAGCGGGATGGACAGTTATGGCTACACCTTC
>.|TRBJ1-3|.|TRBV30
CAWGAIAGGNTIYF
TGTGCCTGGGGCGCCATAGCTGGGGGAAACACCATATATTTT
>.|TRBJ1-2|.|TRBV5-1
CASSLQDSPKTYTF
TGCGCCAGCAGCTTGCAGGACAGCCCGAAGACCTACACCTTC
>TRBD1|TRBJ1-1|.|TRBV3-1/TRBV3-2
CASSPGQGNTEAFF
TGTGCCAGCAGCCCTGGACAGGGGAACACTGAAGCTTTCTTT
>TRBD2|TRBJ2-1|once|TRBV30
CAWSGPAGGLYNEQFF
TGTGCCTGGAGTGGCCCAGCGGGGGGTCTGTACAATGAGCAGTTCTTC
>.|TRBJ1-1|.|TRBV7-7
CASSLIASAEAFF
TGTGCCAGCAGCTTAATTGCGTCGGCTGAAGCTTTCTTT
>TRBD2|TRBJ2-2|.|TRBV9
CASSVEGAGGLNTGELFF
TGTGCCAGCAGCGTAGAAGGAGCGGGGGGCCTGAACACCGGGGAGCTGTTTTTT
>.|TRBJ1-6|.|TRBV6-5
CASSYPNSPLHF
TGTGCCAGCAGTTACCCGAATTCACCCCTCCACTTT
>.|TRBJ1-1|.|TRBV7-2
CASSVIQGLNTEAFF
TGTGCCAGCAGCGTTATACAGGGATTGAACACTGAAGCTTTCTTT
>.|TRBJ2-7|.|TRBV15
CATSSGGTPYEQYF
TGTGCCACCAGCAGTGGTGGGACTCCCTACGAGCAGTACTTC
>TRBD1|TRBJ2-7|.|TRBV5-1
CASRKSGQGLGSYEQYF
TGCGCCAGCAGAAAAAGCGGACAGGGTTTGGGCTCCTACGAGCAGTACTTC
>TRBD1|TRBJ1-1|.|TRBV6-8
CASNLRGTGGSRGTEAFF
TGTGCCAGCAACCTAAGAGGGACAGGGGGCTCCCGGGGCACTGAAGCTTTCTTT
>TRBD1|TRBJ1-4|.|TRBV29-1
CSVKDRVGEKLFF
TGCAGCGTGAAGGACAGGGTGGGTGAAAAACTGTTTTTT
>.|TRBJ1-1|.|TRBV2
CASNGQGLTEAFF
TGTGCCAGCAATGGCCAGGGTCTAACTGAAGCTTTCTTT